This T cell receptor beta chain emerged from a study of patients and donors after allogeneic stem cell transplantation. This CDR3 is built from 14 residues. Germline-derived CDR1 and CDR2 are SGHRS and YFSETQ. V was pared by 7 bases and J by 7 bases, with 12 bases of the junction left unmatched. TCRdb redid the calling of the RT-PCR reads with MiXCR, one entry per CDR3 protein. The sample carries approximately 210,000 distinct CDR3 sequences, roughly two fifths recorded once. This chain connects TRBV5-1 to TRBJ1-2; 8 nucleotides line up with TRBD1. This receptor was taken from a human donor who was either an allogeneic HSCT recipient or a stem cell or donor lymphocyte infusion donor (not recorded which). It is not recorded whose cells these are; they may come from a transplant donor. The source material was blood, either unsorted or a sorted T cell fraction (not recorded which). CDR3 bases: TGCGCCAGCGGGAGTCCGGACAGGGTCTCTGGCTACACCTTC. It codes for CASGSPDRVSGYTF.